This is a list of T cell receptor beta chains from one sample in a study of T cells after yellow fever vaccination. TCRdb used MiXCR to reprocess the 5' RACE reads, holding one entry per CDR3 protein. The table includes 500,000 to 650,000 distinct CDR3 sequences, 9% to 15% detected once. The sample was PBMCs, taken on the day of the yellow fever booster vaccination. These receptor sequences come from a man aged 25-45 years who received the YFV17D yellow fever vaccine. Each CDR3 is given with its conserved first and last residue. D genes are given only for firm matches. The size entry is marked missing in some rows and otherwise reads once, few, many or a size class.

J gene	D gene	V gene	clone size	CDR3 protein	CDR3 DNA
TRBJ2-5	NA	TRBV20-1	many	CSAIRAKETQYF	TGCAGTGCGATCCGAGCTAAAGAGACCCAGTACTTC
TRBJ1-5	TRBD1	TRBV29-1	NA	CSVGAGGRQPQHF	TGCAGCGTTGGGGCAGGGGGTCGTCAGCCCCAGCATTTT
TRBJ2-3	NA	TRBV7-2	NA	CASSLQPGRITDTQYF	TGTGCCAGCAGCCTCCAACCGGGACGGATCACAGATACGCAGTATTTT
TRBJ2-2	TRBD1	TRBV28	many	CASSAPGTGTGELFF	TGTGCCAGCAGTGCCCCCGGGACAGGGACCGGGGAGCTGTTTTTT
TRBJ2-2	NA	TRBV7-2	NA	CASSPGHRDTGELFF	TGTGCCAGCAGCCCAGGGCACAGGGATACCGGGGAGCTGTTTTTT
TRBJ2-5	NA	TRBV24-1	few	CATSDFSVRTYQETQYF	TGTGCCACCAGTGATTTTTCGGTGCGGACCTATCAAGAGACCCAGTACTTC
TRBJ2-5	NA	TRBV20-1	NA	CSPHRRGSGETQYF	TGCAGTCCTCATCGGCGGGGCTCGGGAGAGACCCAGTACTTC
TRBJ2-1	NA	TRBV20-1	few	CSASFPRDEQFF	TGCAGTGCTAGTTTCCCGAGGGATGAGCAGTTCTTC
TRBJ2-7	TRBD1	TRBV2	NA	CASSGGTGFVYEQYF	TGTGCCAGCAGTGGGGGGACAGGGTTCGTCTACGAGCAGTACTTC
TRBJ2-3	NA	TRBV29-1	few	CSVDQNLITDTQYF	TGCAGCGTTGATCAGAATCTCATCACAGATACGCAGTATTTT
TRBJ1-6	TRBD1	TRBV6-1	NA	CASSDRDRSSYNSPLHF	TGTGCCAGCAGTGACCGGGACAGGAGCTCCTATAATTCACCCCTCCACTTT
TRBJ2-7	TRBD2	TRBV6-5	few	CASSYWGGSYEQYF	TGTGCCAGCAGTTACTGGGGGGGATCATACGAGCAGTACTTC
TRBJ2-3	NA	TRBV7-8	few	CASSLQGKKADTQYF	TGTGCCAGCAGCTTACAGGGGAAGAAGGCAGATACGCAGTATTTT
TRBJ2-4	TRBD1	TRBV28	many	CASSQIKTGVQNIQYF	TGTGCCAGCAGCCAAATTAAAACAGGGGTCCAAAACATTCAGTACTTC
TRBJ2-1	TRBD1	TRBV11-3	few	CASSPTGTLSYNEQFF	TGTGCCAGCAGCCCGACAGGGACACTCTCCTACAATGAGCAGTTCTTC
TRBJ1-5	NA	TRBV12-3/TRBV12-4	NA	CASSLGRPQPQHF	TGTGCCAGCAGTTTAGGCAGGCCTCAGCCCCAGCATTTT
TRBJ2-3	NA	TRBV20-1	NA	CSAGTSTSTDTQYF	TGCAGCGCCGGGACTTCCACTAGCACAGATACGCAGTATTTT
TRBJ2-2	NA	TRBV3-1	NA	CASSQVGDGIGELFF	TGTGCCAGCAGCCAAGTTGGGGATGGTATCGGGGAGCTGTTTTTT
TRBJ2-5	NA	TRBV20-1	NA	CSAPMMETQYF	TGCAGTGCGCCGATGATGGAGACCCAGTACTTC
TRBJ2-1	TRBD2	TRBV24-1	few	CATGLAGGLEQFF	TGTGCCACCGGACTGGCGGGAGGGCTTGAGCAGTTCTTC
TRBJ2-7	NA	TRBV7-2	NA	CASSLPGAGEQYF	TGTGCCAGCAGCTTACCCGGGGCGGGCGAGCAGTACTTC
TRBJ1-2	NA	TRBV20-1	few	CSAQSLGQSNYGYTF	TGCAGTGCACAATCCCTGGGGCAGTCTAACTATGGCTACACCTTC
TRBJ2-3	TRBD2	TRBV20-1	few	CSARPSGRISSTDTQYF	TGCAGTGCTAGACCTAGCGGGAGGATTAGTAGCACAGATACGCAGTATTTT
TRBJ2-1	NA	TRBV7-2	NA	CASSYKLGYNEQFF	TGTGCCAGCAGCTACAAACTAGGTTACAATGAGCAGTTCTTC
TRBJ2-1	NA	TRBV20-1	many	CSAGLEGGNEQFF	TGCAGTGCTGGACTCGAGGGGGGTAATGAGCAGTTCTTC
TRBJ1-5	NA	TRBV28	few	CASSTATQHF	TGTGCCAGCAGTACCGCGACCCAGCATTTT
TRBJ2-7	NA	TRBV5-4	many	CASSLGAGPQGEQYF	TGTGCCAGCAGCTTGGGGGCAGGGCCGCAAGGCGAGCAGTACTTC
TRBJ2-5	NA	TRBV15	NA	CATSREPLAETQYF	TGTGCCACCAGCAGAGAACCCCTAGCGGAGACCCAGTACTTC
TRBJ2-1	TRBD2	TRBV6-1	few	CASSKGLAGGFDEQFF	TGTGCCAGCAGCAAAGGGCTAGCGGGAGGGTTCGATGAGCAGTTCTTC
TRBJ2-7	NA	TRBV7-2	few	CASSLIGGETYEQYF	TGTGCCAGCAGCTTAATTGGCGGGGAAACCTACGAGCAGTACTTC
TRBJ2-5	NA	TRBV19	few	CASSISSAETQYF	TGTGCCAGTAGTATCAGTTCTGCAGAGACCCAGTACTTC
TRBJ2-5	TRBD1	TRBV7-2	NA	CASNRDRGQETQYF	TGTGCCAGCAACCGGGACAGGGGGCAAGAGACCCAGTACTTC
TRBJ2-7	NA	TRBV7-9	NA	CASSSPGQYEQYF	TGTGCCAGCAGCTCCCCCGGACAGTACGAGCAGTACTTC
TRBJ2-1	NA	TRBV24-1	few	CATSDWDLNEQFF	TGTGCCACCAGTGATTGGGATTTAAATGAGCAGTTCTTC
TRBJ2-5	TRBD2	TRBV7-9	NA	CASTLLAGGQETQYF	TGTGCCAGCACTTTGCTAGCGGGAGGTCAGGAGACCCAGTACTTC
TRBJ2-7	TRBD1	TRBV4-1	NA	CASSATTGDRYEQYF	TGCGCCAGCAGCGCCACGACAGGGGATCGCTACGAGCAGTACTTC
TRBJ1-5	NA	TRBV6-2/TRBV6-3	few	CASSYPPAGHLRGQPQHF	TGTGCCAGCAGTTACCCCCCCGCAGGGCACCTTAGAGGTCAGCCCCAGCATTTT
TRBJ2-3	NA	TRBV15	NA	CATQFARVGITDTQYF	TGTGCCACCCAGTTCGCACGGGTGGGGATCACAGATACGCAGTATTTT
TRBJ2-1	NA	TRBV28	NA	CASRIGESYSYNEQFF	TGTGCCAGCAGAATAGGGGAGAGTTATTCCTACAATGAGCAGTTCTTC
TRBJ1-3	NA	TRBV7-4	few	CASSLGGTASSGNTIYF	TGTGCCAGCAGCTTAGGGGGGACGGCGAGCTCTGGAAACACCATATATTTT
TRBJ2-3	NA	TRBV20-1	NA	CRQSTDTQYF	TGCAGGCAGAGCACAGATACGCAGTATTTT
TRBJ2-7	TRBD1	TRBV4-1	few	CASSLYRGQGDEQYF	TGCGCCAGCAGCCTCTACAGGGGGCAGGGGGACGAGCAGTACTTC
TRBJ2-7	NA	TRBV4-3	few	CARHVRPGEQYF	TGCGCCAGACACGTCCGGCCGGGCGAGCAGTACTTC
TRBJ2-7	TRBD2	TRBV7-2	NA	CASSPYLSGRASYEQYF	TGTGCCAGCAGCCCCTACTTAAGCGGGAGGGCCTCCTACGAGCAGTACTTC